These T cell receptor beta chains were read from a single sample in a study of blood T cells in healthy people across ages. TCRdb analysed the 5' RACE reads with MiXCR anew, one entry per CDR3 protein. The table lists about 1.1 million distinct CDR3 sequences, 35% to 45% of them singletons. The sequenced sample was blood. Receptor source: a young man in good health. Each CDR3 is given with its conserved first and last residue. Fields, in order: J gene, CDR3 length, V gene, CDR3 protein.

TRBJ1-6 16 TRBV4-2 CASSQHIDRANSPLHF
TRBJ2-5 15 TRBV7-9 CASSLLKTNQETQYF
TRBJ2-7 17 TRBV5-1 CASGIPNTSGSSYEQYF
TRBJ2-5 17 TRBV27 CASSLGPLAGVQETQYF
TRBJ2-1 16 TRBV6-5 CASSPRSSSSYNEQFF
TRBJ1-5 15 TRBV2 CASSVNRDSNQPQHF
TRBJ1-5 12 TRBV20-1 CSAPETNQPQHF
TRBJ2-2 15 TRBV10-3 CAIRGGQGATGELFF
TRBJ2-7 14 TRBV20-1 CSARDGNRPYEQYF
TRBJ2-2 18 TRBV20-1 CSARDLAGGWMDTGELFF